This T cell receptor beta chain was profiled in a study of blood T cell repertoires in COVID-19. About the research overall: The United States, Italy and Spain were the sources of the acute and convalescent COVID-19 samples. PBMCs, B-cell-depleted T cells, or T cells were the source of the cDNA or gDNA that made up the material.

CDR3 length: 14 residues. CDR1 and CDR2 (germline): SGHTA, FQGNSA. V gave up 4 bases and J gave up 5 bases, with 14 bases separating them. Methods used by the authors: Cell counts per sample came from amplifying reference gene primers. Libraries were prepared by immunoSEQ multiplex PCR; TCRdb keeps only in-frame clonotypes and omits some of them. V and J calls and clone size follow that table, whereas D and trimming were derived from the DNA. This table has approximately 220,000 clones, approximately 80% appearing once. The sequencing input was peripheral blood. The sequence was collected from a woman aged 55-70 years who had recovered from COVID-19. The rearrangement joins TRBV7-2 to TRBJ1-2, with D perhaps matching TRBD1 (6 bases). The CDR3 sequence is CASSSPDRIYGYTF. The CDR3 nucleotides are TGTGCCAGCAGCTCCCCGGACAGAATTTATGGCTACACCTTC. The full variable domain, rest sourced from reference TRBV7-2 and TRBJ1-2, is GAGVSQSPSNKVTEKGKDVELRCDPISGHTALYWYRQSLGQGLEFLIYFQGNSAPDKSGLPSDRFSAERTGGSVSTLTIQRTQQEDSAVYLCASSSPDRIYGYTFGSGTRLTVV.